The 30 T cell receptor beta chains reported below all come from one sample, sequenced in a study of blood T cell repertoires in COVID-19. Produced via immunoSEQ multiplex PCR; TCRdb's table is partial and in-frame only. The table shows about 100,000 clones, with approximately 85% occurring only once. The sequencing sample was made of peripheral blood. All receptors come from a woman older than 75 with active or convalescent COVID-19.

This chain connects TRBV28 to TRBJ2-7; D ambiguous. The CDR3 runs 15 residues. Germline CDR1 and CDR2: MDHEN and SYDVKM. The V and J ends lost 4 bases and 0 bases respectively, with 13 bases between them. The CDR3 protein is CASSYTPGYSYEQYF. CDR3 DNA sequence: TGTGCCAGCAGTTACACCCCAGGTTACTCCTACGAGCAGTACTTC.

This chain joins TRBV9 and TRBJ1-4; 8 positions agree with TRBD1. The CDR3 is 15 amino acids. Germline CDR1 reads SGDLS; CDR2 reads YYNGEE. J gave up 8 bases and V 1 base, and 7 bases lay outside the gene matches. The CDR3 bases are TGTGCCAGCAGCGTAAGCCCGACAGGGGAGGAAAAACTGTTTTTT. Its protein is CASSVSPTGEEKLFF.

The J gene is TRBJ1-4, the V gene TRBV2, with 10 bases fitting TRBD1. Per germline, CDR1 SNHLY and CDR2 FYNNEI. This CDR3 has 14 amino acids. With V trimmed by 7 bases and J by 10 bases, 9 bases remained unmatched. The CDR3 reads CASIFDRGLGKLFF. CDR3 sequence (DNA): TGTGCCAGCATCTTCGACAGGGGGCTTGGAAAACTGTTTTTT.

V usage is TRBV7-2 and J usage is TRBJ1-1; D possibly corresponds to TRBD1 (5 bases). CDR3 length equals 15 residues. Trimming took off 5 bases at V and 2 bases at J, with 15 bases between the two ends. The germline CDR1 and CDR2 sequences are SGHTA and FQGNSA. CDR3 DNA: TGTGCCAGCAGCCGCTCCCGACAGCCTAACACTGAAGCTTTCTTT. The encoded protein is CASSRSRQPNTEAFF.

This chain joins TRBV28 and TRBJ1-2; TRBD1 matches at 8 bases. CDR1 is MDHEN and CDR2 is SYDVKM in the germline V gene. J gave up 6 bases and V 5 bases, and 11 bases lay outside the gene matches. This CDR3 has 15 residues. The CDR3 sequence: CASSPPGTGRHGYTF. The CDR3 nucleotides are TGTGCCAGCAGTCCCCCCGGGACAGGTCGGCATGGCTACACCTTC.

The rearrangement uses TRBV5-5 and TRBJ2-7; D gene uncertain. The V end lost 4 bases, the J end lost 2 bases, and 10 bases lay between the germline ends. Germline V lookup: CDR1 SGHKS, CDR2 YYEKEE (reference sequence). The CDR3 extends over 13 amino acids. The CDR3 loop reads CASSRVTTYEQYF. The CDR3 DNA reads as TGTGCCAGCAGCCGTGTAACTACCTACGAGCAGTACTTC.

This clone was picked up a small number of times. CDR3 coding DNA: TGTGCCAGTAGTTTGGACAGTTCCTTAGAGCAGTACTTC. Translation: CASSLDSSLEQYF. J is TRBJ2-7 and V is TRBV19, with D maybe TRBD1 (6 bases). The germline CDR1 and CDR2 sequences are LNHDA and SQIVND (reference sequence). CDR3 size: 13 residues. V shed 5 bases and J shed 7 bases, with 15 bases lying between them.

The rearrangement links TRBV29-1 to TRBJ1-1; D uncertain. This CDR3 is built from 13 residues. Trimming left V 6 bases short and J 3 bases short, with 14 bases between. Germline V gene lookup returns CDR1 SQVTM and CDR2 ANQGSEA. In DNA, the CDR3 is TGCAGCGTCCAGCGGGAGTTTTACACTGAAGCTTTCTTT. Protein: CSVQREFYTEAFF. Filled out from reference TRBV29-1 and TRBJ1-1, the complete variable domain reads SAVISQKPSRDICQRGTSLTIQCQVDSQVTMMFWYRQQPGQSLTLIATANQGSEATYESGFVIDKFPISRPNLTFSTLTVSNMSPEDSSIYLCSVQREFYTEAFFGQGTRLTVV.

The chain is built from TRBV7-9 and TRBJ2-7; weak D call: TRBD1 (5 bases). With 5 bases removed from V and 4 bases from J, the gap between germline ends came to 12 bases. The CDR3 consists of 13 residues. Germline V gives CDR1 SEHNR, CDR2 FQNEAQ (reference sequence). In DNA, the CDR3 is TGTGCCAGCAGCAAGGGGTTCGAATACGAGCAGTACTTC. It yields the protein CASSKGFEYEQYF.

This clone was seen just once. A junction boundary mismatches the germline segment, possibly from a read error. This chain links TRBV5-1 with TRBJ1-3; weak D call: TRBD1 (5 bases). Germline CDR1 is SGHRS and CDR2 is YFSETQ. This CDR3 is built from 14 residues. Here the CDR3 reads CASRTGRDGNTIYF. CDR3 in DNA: TGTGCCAGCAGGACGGGCAGGGATGGAAACACCATATATTTT.

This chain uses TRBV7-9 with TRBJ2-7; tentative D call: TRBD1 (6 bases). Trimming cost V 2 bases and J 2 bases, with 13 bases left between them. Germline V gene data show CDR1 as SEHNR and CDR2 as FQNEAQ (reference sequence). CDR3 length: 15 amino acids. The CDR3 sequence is CASSLTQGLAYEQYF. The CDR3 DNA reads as TGTGCCAGCAGCTTAACCCAGGGGTTAGCCTACGAGCAGTACTTC.

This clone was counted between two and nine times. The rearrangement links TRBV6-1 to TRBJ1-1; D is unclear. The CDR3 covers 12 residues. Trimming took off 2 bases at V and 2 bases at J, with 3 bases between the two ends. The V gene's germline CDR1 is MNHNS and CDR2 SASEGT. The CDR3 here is CASSEPNTEAFF. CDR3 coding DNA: TGTGCCAGCAGTGAACCTAACACTGAAGCTTTCTTT.

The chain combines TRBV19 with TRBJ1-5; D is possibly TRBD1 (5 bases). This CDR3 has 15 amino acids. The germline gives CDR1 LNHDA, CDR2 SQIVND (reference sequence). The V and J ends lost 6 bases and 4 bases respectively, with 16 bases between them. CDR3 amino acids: CASSIGTRGNQPQHF. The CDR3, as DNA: TGTGCCAGTAGCATCGGGACTCGGGGGAATCAGCCCCAGCATTTT.

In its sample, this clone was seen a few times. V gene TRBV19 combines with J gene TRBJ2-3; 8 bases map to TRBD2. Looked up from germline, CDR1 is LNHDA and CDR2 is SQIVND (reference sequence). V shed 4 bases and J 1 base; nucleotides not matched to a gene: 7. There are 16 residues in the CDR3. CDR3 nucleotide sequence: TGTGCCAGTAGTACGGCTAGCGGGTCCCGCACAGATACGCAGTATTTT. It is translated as CASSTASGSRTDTQYF.

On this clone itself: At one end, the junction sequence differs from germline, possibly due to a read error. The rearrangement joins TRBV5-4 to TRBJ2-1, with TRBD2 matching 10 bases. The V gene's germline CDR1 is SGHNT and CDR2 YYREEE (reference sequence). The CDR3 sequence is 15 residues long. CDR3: CASSFSGRAYDEQFF. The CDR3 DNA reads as TGTGCCAGCAGCTTCAGCGGGAGGGCCTACGATGAGCAGTTCTTC.

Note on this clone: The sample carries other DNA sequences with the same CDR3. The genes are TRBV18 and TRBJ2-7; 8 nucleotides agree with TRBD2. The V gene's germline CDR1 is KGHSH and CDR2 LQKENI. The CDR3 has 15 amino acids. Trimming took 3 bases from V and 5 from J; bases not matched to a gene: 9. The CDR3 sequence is CASSPRGGRLNEQYF. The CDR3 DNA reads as TGTGCCAGCTCACCGCGGGGCGGGAGGTTGAACGAGCAGTACTTC.

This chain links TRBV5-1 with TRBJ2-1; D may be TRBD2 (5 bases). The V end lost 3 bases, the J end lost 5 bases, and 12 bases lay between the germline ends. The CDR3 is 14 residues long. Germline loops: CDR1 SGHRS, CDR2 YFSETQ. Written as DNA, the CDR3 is TGCGCCAGCAGCTGGGCCGGGATAAACAATGAGCAGTTCTTC. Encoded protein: CASSWAGINNEQFF.

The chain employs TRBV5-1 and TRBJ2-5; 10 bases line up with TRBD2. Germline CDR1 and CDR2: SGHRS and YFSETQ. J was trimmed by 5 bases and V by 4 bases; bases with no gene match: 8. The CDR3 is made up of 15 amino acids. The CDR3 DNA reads TGCGCCAGCAGCCAACCGGGACTAGCGCCGGAGACCCAGTACTTC. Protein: CASSQPGLAPETQYF.

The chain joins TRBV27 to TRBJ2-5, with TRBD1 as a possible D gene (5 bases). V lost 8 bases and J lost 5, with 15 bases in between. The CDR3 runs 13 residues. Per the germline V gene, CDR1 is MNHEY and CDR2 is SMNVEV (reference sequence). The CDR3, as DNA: TGTGCCAGCGGGCTCCAAGGGGCGGAGACCCAGTACTTC. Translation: CASGLQGAETQYF.

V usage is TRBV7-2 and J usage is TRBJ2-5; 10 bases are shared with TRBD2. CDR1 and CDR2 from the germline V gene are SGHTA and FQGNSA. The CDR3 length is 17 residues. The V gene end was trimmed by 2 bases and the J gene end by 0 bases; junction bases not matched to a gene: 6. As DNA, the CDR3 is TGTGCCAGCAGCTTATATGAACTAGCGGGGTACCAAGAGACCCAGTACTTC. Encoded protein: CASSLYELAGYQETQYF.

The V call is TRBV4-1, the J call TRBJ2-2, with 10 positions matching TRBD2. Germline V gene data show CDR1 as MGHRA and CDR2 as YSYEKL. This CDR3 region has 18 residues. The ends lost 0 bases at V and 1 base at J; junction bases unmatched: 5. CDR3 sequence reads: CASSQDRGLAVNTGELFF. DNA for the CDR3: TGCGCCAGCAGCCAAGATCGTGGACTAGCGGTGAACACCGGGGAGCTGTTTTTT.

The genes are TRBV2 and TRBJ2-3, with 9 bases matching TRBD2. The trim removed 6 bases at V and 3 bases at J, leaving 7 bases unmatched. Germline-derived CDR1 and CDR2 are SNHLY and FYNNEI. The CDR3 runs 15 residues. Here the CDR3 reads CASSHLGLATDTQYF. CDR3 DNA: TGTGCCAGCAGCCACCTGGGACTAGCAACAGATACGCAGTATTTT. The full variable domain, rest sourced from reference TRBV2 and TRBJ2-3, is EPEVTQTPSHQVTQMGQEVILRCVPISNHLYFYWYRQILGQKVEFLVSFYNNEISEKSEIFDDQFSVERPDGSNFTLKIRSTKLEDSAMYFCASSHLGLATDTQYFGPGTRLTVL.

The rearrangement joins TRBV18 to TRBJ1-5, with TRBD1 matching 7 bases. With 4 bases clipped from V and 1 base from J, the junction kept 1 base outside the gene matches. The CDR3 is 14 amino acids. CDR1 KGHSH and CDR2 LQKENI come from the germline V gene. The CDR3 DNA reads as TGTGCCAGCTCACTGGGACAGAGCAATCAGCCCCAGCATTTT. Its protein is CASSLGQSNQPQHF.

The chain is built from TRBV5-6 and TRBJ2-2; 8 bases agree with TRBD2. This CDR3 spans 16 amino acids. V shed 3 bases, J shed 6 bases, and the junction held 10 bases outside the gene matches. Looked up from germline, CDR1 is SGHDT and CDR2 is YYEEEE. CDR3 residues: CASSSSGTRYSGELFF. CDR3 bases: TGTGCCAGCAGCTCCTCCGGGACTAGGTACTCCGGGGAGCTGTTTTTT.

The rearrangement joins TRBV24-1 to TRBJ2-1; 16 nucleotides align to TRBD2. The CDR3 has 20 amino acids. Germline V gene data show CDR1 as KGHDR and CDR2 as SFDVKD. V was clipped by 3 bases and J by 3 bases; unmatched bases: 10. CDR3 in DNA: TGTGCCACCAGTGATATCCACGGGACTAGCGGGAGGGGGAACTACAATGAGCAGTTCTTC. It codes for CATSDIHGTSGRGNYNEQFF.

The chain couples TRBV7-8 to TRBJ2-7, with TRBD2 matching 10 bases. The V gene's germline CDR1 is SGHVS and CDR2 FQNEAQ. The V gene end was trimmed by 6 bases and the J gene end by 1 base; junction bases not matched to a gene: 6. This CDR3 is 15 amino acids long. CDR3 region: CASSSQAGGSYEQYF. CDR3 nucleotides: TGTGCCAGCAGTTCCCAAGCGGGAGGGTCCTACGAGCAGTACTTC.

CDR3 region: CASSLGTALEQYF. The CDR3 region has the DNA TGTGCCAGCAGTTTGGGGACAGCCCTCGAGCAGTACTTC. The rearrangement uses TRBV12-3 or TRBV12-4 and TRBJ2-7, with 7 bases identical to TRBD1. This CDR3 comprises 13 residues. Germline trimming cut 3 bases from V and 6 bases from J; bases unmatched to any gene: 5.

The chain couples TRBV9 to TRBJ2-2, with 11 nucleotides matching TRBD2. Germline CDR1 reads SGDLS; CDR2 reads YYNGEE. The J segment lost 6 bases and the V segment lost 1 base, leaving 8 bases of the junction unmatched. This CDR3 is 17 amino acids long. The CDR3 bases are TGTGCCAGCAGCGTAATTAGCGGGAGGGCCAACGCCGGGGAGCTGTTTTTT. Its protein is CASSVISGRANAGELFF.

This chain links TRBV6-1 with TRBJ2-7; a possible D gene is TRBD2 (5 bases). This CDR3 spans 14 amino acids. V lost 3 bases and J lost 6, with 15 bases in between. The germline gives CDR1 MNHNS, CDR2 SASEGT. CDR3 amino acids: CASSELELVGEQYF. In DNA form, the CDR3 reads TGTGCCAGCAGTGAGTTGGAACTAGTCGGCGAGCAGTACTTC.

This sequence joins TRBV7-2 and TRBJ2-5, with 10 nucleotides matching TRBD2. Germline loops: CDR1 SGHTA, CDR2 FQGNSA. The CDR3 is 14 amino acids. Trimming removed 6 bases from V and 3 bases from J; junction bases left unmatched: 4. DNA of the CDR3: TGTGCCAGCAGACGAGGACTAGCGGAAGAGACCCAGTACTTC. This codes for CASRRGLAEETQYF.